A selection of T cell receptor beta chains follows, all from one sample in a study of T cell responses to AZD1222 COVID-19 vaccine. Profiled with immunoSEQ multiplex PCR; TCRdb holds only in-frame clones, not every one. The table lists about 170,000 clones, 75% to 95% of them singletons. The material sequenced was peripheral blood, taken on day 0 of AZD1222 vaccination. Source of these receptors: an adult in good health. CDR3s include the opening cysteine and the closing phenylalanine or tryptophan.

V	J	CDR3
TRBV30	TRBJ1-1	CAWSDPQGRGTEAFF
TRBV19	TRBJ2-7	CAGTGGEDEQYF
TRBV25-1	TRBJ2-7	CASRSPGPASEQYF
TRBV5-4	TRBJ2-7	CASSQGTYEQYF
TRBV9	TRBJ2-4	CASSVSPGREAKNIQYF
TRBV11-2	TRBJ1-5	CASSRTGDQPQHF
TRBV5-4	TRBJ1-1	CASSRDGTEAFF
TRBV5-1	TRBJ1-1	CASSLVGTRGSSTEAFF
TRBV5-1	TRBJ2-3	CASSPGLAGGTSTDTQYF
TRBV19	TRBJ2-1	CASIGGSSYNEQFF
TRBV6-6	TRBJ1-2	CASPGDGGYTF
TRBV27	TRBJ2-7	CASSLYQGRVYEQYF
TRBV4-3	TRBJ1-4	CASSQEEGEKLFF
TRBV6-5	TRBJ2-7	CASSWGQGEQYF
TRBV4-3	TRBJ1-3	CASSQETTPLPGNTIYF
TRBV19	TRBJ2-2	CASRGLPPGELFF
TRBV7-3	TRBJ2-3	CASSLSGGPTDTQYF
TRBV15	TRBJ2-3	CATRRGADTQYF
TRBV19	TRBJ2-5	CASSPSGQETQYF
TRBV6-5	TRBJ1-1	CASTPGGNTEAFF
TRBV7-2	TRBJ2-5	CASSYRGRGETQYF
TRBV19	TRBJ1-2	CASSTSYRDSDLSNYGYTF
TRBV5-6	TRBJ1-1	CASSFIFTQGAFF
TRBV7-2	TRBJ2-1	CASSWDPRGDEQFF
TRBV27	TRBJ1-5	CASSSTGPNQPQHF
TRBV7-2	TRBJ2-7	CASSLNQGAGEQYF
TRBV6-2/TRBV6-3	TRBJ1-5	CASSYLTGVNQPQHF
TRBV10-3	TRBJ2-7	CAISEWKGAVYEQYF
TRBV27	TRBJ2-1	CASSLGAHSYNEQFF
TRBV7-3	TRBJ2-2	CASSPLGDTGELFF
TRBV5-4	TRBJ2-2	CASSTGTGGSAGELFF
TRBV27	TRBJ1-4	CASRDLGLGEKLFF
TRBV5-1	TRBJ1-2	CASSLGGGTKDYGYTF
TRBV7-2	TRBJ2-1	CASSPPGLAQYNEQFF
TRBV6-2/TRBV6-3	TRBJ2-7	CASSGGGTVSLEQYF
TRBV4-3	TRBJ2-3	CASSREWGPTDTQYF
TRBV2	TRBJ2-3	CASSADRGTDTQYF
TRBV2	TRBJ1-2	CASRGTVYGYTF
TRBV10-3	TRBJ1-5	CAISEGERGPQHF
TRBV21-1	TRBJ1-2	CASSKKGLKERYYGYTF
TRBV10-3	TRBJ1-5	CAIRGTGSNQPQHF
TRBV5-8	TRBJ2-1	CASSLSRSLLGDEQFF
TRBV5-1	TRBJ2-3	CASRDSGRRSDTQYF
TRBV7-2	TRBJ1-2	CASSLADVSRRVNGYTF
TRBV5-1	TRBJ2-5	CASSLGQGPQETQYF
TRBV24-1	TRBJ2-3	CATSDLSEDTQYF
TRBV6-5	TRBJ1-1	CASSGTLGGTEAFF
TRBV5-6	TRBJ2-1	CASSLTSGAYNEQFF
TRBV7-2	TRBJ2-6	CASSLGGSGGSGANVLTF
TRBV6-5	TRBJ1-4	CASSYLGGAGQEKLFF
TRBV5-1	TRBJ2-3	CASSPPGTDTQYF
TRBV19	TRBJ1-2	CASRSVGGYTF
TRBV30	TRBJ1-2	CAWRGRDYGYTF
TRBV6-5	TRBJ1-1	CASKPTGVTEAFF
TRBV11-1	TRBJ2-1	CASSSDRGISNEQFF
TRBV7-6	TRBJ1-5	CASSSGTGRNQPQHF
TRBV9	TRBJ2-1	CASSVVQGAPDNEQFF
TRBV12-3/TRBV12-4	TRBJ1-1	CASIRGGYTEAFF
TRBV25-1	TRBJ1-1	CASTTPGDTEAFF
TRBV5-1	TRBJ2-3	CASSPWTSGADTQYF